This paragraph reports one TCR beta chain. The target antigen is unknown. Treatment described: approximately 18 received Ad26.COV2.S at low or high dose, single or two shots; about 5 received placebo; per-sample allocation not given. Vaccine and placebo recipients were sampled on day 63 after the first injection. This adult donor, from Boston, was 18-55 years old. Profiling relied on immunoSEQ multiplex PCR, and the TCRdb table lists in-frame clones only, not all of them. Altogether 320,000 or so clones are present, 85% to 90% being singletons, with the ten largest covering 5.5%. This entry comes from a study of Ad26.COV2.S vaccination and SARS-CoV-2 variants. Study details: Once or twice, 56 days apart, Ad26.COV2.S was delivered intramuscularly. Study findings and constraints: Vaccine recipients and placebo recipients showed similar non-spike TCR breadth.

V shed 1 base, J shed 6 bases, and the junction held 5 bases outside the gene matches. CDR1 and CDR2 from the germline V gene are SGHTA and FQGNSA. The CDR3 extends over 14 amino acids. The source of this sequence is a person aged 18-65 years who received the Ad26.COV2.S COVID-19 vaccine or a placebo. This chain joins TRBV7-2 and TRBJ1-2; 7 bases line up with TRBD1. The sequencing here drew on peripheral blood, taken in a trial of Ad26.COV2.S vaccine versus placebo. The CDR3 region is CASSLVTGDDGYTF. The DNA of the CDR3 is TGTGCCAGCAGCTTAGTTACAGGGGACGATGGCTACACCTTC.